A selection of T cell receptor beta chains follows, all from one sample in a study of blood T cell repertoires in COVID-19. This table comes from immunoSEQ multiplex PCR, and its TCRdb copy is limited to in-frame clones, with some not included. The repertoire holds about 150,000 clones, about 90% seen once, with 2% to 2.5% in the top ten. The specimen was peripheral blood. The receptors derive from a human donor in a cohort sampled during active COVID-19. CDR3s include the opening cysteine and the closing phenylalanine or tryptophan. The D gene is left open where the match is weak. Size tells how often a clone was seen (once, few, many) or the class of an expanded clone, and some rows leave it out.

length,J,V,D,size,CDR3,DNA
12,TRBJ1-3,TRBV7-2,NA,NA,CASSPGGNTIYF,TGTGCCAGCAGCCCGGGAGGGAACACCATATATTTT
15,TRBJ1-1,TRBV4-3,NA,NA,CASSQGEGRNTEAFF,TGCGCCAGCAGCCAAGGGGAGGGTAGGAACACTGAAGCTTTCTTT
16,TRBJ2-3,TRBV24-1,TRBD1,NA,CATSDYHRGSTDTQYF,TGTGCCACCAGTGATTACCACAGGGGATCCACAGATACGCAGTATTTT
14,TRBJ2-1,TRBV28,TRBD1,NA,CASRTGGNHNEQFF,TGTGCCAGCAGAACAGGGGGCAACCACAATGAGCAGTTCTTC
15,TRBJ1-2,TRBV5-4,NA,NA,CASSLEQGKIYGYTF,TGTGCCAGCAGCTTGGAACAGGGTAAAATCTATGGCTACACCTTC
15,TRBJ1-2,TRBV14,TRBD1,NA,CASSQATGGVYGYTF,TGTGCCAGCAGCCAAGCTACAGGGGGTGTCTATGGCTACACCTTC
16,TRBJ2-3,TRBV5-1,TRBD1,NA,CASSSTDRGRTDTQYF,TGCGCCAGCAGCTCCACGGACAGGGGTCGAACAGATACGCAGTATTTT
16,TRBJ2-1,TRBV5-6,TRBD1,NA,CASSFFDRAAYNEQFF,TGTGCCAGCAGCTTTTTTGACAGGGCCGCCTACAATGAGCAGTTCTTC
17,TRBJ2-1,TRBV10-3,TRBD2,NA,CAIRSSGTSGSGKEQFF,TGTGCCATCAGGTCATCCGGGACTAGCGGGAGCGGCAAAGAGCAGTTCTTC
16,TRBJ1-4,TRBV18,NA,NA,CASSPNQGATNEKLFF,TGTGCCAGCTCACCAAATCAAGGAGCAACTAATGAAAAACTGTTTTTT
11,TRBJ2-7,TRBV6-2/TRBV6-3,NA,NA,CASSLGSGQYF,TGTGCCAGCAGTCTAGGGAGTGGGCAGTACTTC
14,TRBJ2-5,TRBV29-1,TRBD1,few,CSVLRQGYKETQYF,TGCAGCGTCCTCAGACAGGGGTATAAAGAGACCCAGTACTTC
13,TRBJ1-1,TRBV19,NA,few,CASRFMLREEAFF,TGTGCCAGTAGGTTTATGCTCCGGGAGGAAGCTTTCTTT
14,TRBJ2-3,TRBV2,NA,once,CASLGRGNTDTQYF,TGTGCCAGCCTAGGACGGGGTAACACAGATACGCAGTATTTT
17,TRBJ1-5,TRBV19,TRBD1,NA,CASSTIRTDRKNQPQHF,TGTGCCAGTAGTACCATACGGACGGACAGGAAAAATCAGCCCCAGCATTTT
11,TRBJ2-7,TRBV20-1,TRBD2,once,CSVGGVPEQYF,TGCAGTGTCGGGGGGGTCCCCGAGCAGTACTTC
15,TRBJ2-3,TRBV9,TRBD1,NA,CASSAGTGTTDTQYF,TGTGCCAGCAGCGCCGGGACAGGGACCACAGATACGCAGTATTTT
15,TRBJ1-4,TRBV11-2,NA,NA,CASSLAGTANEKLFF,TGTGCCAGCAGCTTAGCGGGGACTGCTAATGAAAAACTGTTTTTT
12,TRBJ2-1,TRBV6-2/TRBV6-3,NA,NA,CASSYPPHEQFF,TGTGCCAGCAGTTACCCTCCCCATGAGCAGTTCTTC
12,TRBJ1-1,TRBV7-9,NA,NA,CASSVPGHGAFF,TGTGCCAGCAGCGTACCGGGACACGGGGCTTTCTTT
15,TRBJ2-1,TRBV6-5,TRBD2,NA,CASIPFSGSGGEQFF,TGTGCCAGCATTCCTTTTAGCGGCTCGGGGGGTGAGCAGTTCTTC
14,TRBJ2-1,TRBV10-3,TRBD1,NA,CAISRGGSYNEQFF,TGTGCCATCAGTAGAGGGGGCAGCTACAATGAGCAGTTCTTC
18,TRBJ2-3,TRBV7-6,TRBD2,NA,CASSLGLAGGAPTDTQYF,TGTGCCAGCAGCCTCGGACTAGCGGGAGGGGCCCCCACAGATACGCAGTATTTT
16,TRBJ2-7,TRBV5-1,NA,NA,CASSPRDTQSDYEQYF,TGCGCCAGCAGCCCGAGGGACACCCAGTCAGACTACGAGCAGTACTTC
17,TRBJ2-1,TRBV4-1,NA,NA,CASSQGEGWGSYNEQFF,TGCGCCAGCAGCCAAGGAGAGGGCTGGGGCTCCTACAATGAGCAGTTCTTC
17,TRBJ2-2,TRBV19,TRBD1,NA,CASSFWTGGTNTGELFF,TGTGCCAGTAGTTTTTGGACAGGGGGCACGAACACCGGGGAGCTGTTTTTT
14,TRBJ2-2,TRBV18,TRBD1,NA,CASSPGTVSGELFF,TGTGCCAGCTCACCCGGGACAGTCTCCGGGGAGCTGTTTTTT
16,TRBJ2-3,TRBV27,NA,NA,CASARRGGVGTDTQYF,TGTGCCAGCGCACGCCGAGGGGGGGTTGGCACAGATACGCAGTATTTT
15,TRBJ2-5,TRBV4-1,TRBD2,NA,CASSQRREKMETQYF,TGCGCCAGCAGCCAGAGGCGGGAGAAGATGGAGACCCAGTACTTC
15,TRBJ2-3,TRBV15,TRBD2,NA,CATSRDGLAGDTQYF,TGTGCCACCAGCAGAGATGGACTAGCGGGAGATACGCAGTATTTT
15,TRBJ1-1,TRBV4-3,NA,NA,CASSQDSGGNTEAFF,TGCGCCAGCAGCCAAGACAGCGGGGGAAACACTGAAGCTTTCTTT
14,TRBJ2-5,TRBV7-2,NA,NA,CASSLWSQQETQYF,TGTGCCAGCAGCTTATGGAGCCAACAAGAGACCCAGTACTTC
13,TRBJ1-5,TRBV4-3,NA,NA,CASSQDRVGPQHF,TGCGCCAGCAGCCAAGATCGGGTCGGGCCCCAGCATTTT
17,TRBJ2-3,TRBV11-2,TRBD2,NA,CASSFRGSGRRTDTQYF,TGTGCCAGCAGCTTTAGGGGTAGCGGGAGGCGCACAGATACGCAGTATTTT
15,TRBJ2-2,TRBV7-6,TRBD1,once,CASSPRDSNTGELFF,TGTGCCAGCAGCCCCCGGGACAGTAACACCGGGGAGCTGTTTTTT
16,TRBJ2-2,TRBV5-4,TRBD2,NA,CASRRSGAGNTGELFF,TGTGCCAGCAGGCGTAGCGGGGCGGGGAACACCGGGGAGCTGTTTTTT
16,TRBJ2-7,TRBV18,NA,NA,CASSPRSGGSSYEQYF,TGTGCCAGCTCACCCAGGTCAGGGGGGAGCTCCTACGAGCAGTACTTC
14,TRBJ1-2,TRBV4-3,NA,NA,CASSQGGRGYGYTF,TGCGCCAGCAGCCAAGGTGGCCGCGGGTATGGCTACACCTTC
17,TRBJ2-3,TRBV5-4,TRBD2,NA,CAAGGGASGISTDTQYF,TGTGCCGCCGGGGGCGGGGCTAGCGGGATTAGCACAGATACGCAGTATTTT
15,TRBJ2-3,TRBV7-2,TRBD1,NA,CASSLGGQGGDTQYF,TGTGCCAGCAGCTTAGGTGGACAGGGTGGAGATACGCAGTATTTT
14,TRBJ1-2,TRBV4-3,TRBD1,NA,CASSQDRDRGGYTF,TGCGCCAGCAGCCAAGATCGGGACAGGGGTGGCTACACCTTC
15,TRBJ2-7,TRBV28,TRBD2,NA,CASRTGGRMNYEQYF,TGTGCCAGCAGGACGGGGGGACGGATGAATTACGAGCAGTACTTC
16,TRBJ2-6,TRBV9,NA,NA,CASSRETSSGANVLTF,TGTGCCAGCAGCCGGGAAACGAGCTCTGGGGCCAACGTCCTGACTTTC
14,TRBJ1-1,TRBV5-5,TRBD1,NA,CASSWGTGRTEAFF,TGTGCCAGCAGCTGGGGGACAGGGCGCACTGAAGCTTTCTTT
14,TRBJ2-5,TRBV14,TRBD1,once,CASSRRQGQETQYF,TGTGCCAGCAGCCGCCGACAGGGGCAGGAGACCCAGTACTTC
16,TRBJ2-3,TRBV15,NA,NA,CATSRDGTPPRDTQYF,TGTGCCACCAGCAGAGACGGGACTCCTCCTAGGGATACGCAGTATTTT
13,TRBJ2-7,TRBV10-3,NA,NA,CASRQVSSYEQYF,TGTGCCTCAAGACAGGTCAGCTCCTACGAGCAGTACTTC
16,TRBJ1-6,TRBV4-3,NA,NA,CASSQEGAAYNSPLHF,TGCGCCAGCAGCCAAGAGGGGGCAGCTTATAATTCACCCCTCCACTTT
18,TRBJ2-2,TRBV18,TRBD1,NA,CASSRTKPGQGDTGELFF,TGTGCCAGCTCACGGACCAAGCCGGGACAGGGAGATACCGGGGAGCTGTTTTTT
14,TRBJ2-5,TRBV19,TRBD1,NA,CASSTGRGLETQYF,TGTGCCAGTAGTACGGGCAGGGGGCTTGAGACCCAGTACTTC
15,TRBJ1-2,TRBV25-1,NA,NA,CASSEFGPINYGYTF,TGTGCCAGCAGTGAATTTGGGCCGATCAACTATGGCTACACCTTC